The present T cell receptor (beta chain) was sequenced within a study of blood T cell repertoires in COVID-19. Under the authors' procedure: Estimates of nucleated cell counts were drawn from the amplification of reference gene primers. Sequencing was performed with immunoSEQ multiplex PCR; in TCRdb, only in-frame clones are kept and a portion is missing. Clone size and the V and J calls come from that table; the DNA yielded D and trimming. The sample holds 200,000 to 250,000 clones; roughly 79% are singletons and the top ten take 1.5% to 2%. Trimming cost V 6 bases and J 4 bases; bases outside gene matches: 7. Germline V CDR1 and CDR2: SGHTA, FQGNSA. The CDR3 totals 16 residues.

The chain couples TRBV7-2 to TRBJ2-1; 12 bases are a match to TRBD2. Sequenced: peripheral blood. This TCR was recovered from an elderly woman with acute or convalescent COVID-19. CDR3: CASSQTSGSGYNEQFF. The DNA of the CDR3 is TGTGCCAGCAGTCAGACTAGCGGGAGCGGTTACAATGAGCAGTTCTTC.